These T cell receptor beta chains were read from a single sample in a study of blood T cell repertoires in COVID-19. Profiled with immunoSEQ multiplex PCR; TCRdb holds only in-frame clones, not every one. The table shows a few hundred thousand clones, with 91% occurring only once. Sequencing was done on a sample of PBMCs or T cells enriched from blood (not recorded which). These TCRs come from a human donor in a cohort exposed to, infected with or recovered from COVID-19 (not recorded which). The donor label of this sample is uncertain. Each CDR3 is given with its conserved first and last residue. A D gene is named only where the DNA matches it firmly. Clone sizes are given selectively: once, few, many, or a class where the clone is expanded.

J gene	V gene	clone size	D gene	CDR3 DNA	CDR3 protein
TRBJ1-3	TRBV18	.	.	TGTGCCAGCTCACCTGTGGGCACGAGCTCTGGAAACACCATATATTTT	CASSPVGTSSGNTIYF
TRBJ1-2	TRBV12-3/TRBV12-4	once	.	TGTGCCAGCAGTTTACTTGGCCACTATGGCTACACCTTC	CASSLLGHYGYTF
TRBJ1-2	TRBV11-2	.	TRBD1	TGTGCCAGCAGCTCACCAACAACAGGGGGCAACTATGGCTACACCTTC	CASSSPTTGGNYGYTF
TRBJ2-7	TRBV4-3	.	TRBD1	TGCGCCAGCAGCCAAGGACAGGGCGCCTACGAGCAGTACTTC	CASSQGQGAYEQYF
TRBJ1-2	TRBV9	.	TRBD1	TGTGCCAGCAGCATCGGACAGGTACAATATGGCTACACCTTC	CASSIGQVQYGYTF
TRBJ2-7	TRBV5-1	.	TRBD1	TGCGCCAGCAGCTTGGAGTTCCGGGACAGTCCGTACTTC	CASSLEFRDSPYF
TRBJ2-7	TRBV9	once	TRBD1	TGTGCCAGCAGCGGTACCGGGACAGCGGACGAGCAGTACTTC	CASSGTGTADEQYF
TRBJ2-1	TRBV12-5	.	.	TGTGCTAGTGGTTTTTCTGGCGGGCGAAATGAGCAGTTCTTC	CASGFSGGRNEQFF
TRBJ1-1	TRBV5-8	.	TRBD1	TGTGCCAGCAGCTTTGGGACAGGATTGAACACTGAAGCTTTCTTT	CASSFGTGLNTEAFF
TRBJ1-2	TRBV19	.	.	TGTGCCAGTGAAAAGGGGAATGGTCTCTATGGCTACACCTTC	CASEKGNGLYGYTF
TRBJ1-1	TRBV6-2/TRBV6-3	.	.	TGTGCCAGCAGTCCCCCGGGGGTCACTGAAGCTTTCTTT	CASSPPGVTEAFF
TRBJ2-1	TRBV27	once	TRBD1	TGTGCCAGTTCCCTAGGGGGCCGGTACAATGAGCAGTTCTTC	CASSLGGRYNEQFF
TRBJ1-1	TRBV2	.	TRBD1	TGTGCCAGCAGTCAGACAGGGGAGACTGAAGCTTTCTTT	CASSQTGETEAFF
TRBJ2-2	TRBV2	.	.	TGTGCCAGCAGTGAACGGGGGTTCGACACCGGGGAGCTGTTTTTT	CASSERGFDTGELFF
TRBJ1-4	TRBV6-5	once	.	TGTGCCAGCCAGAACAGGGCTAATGAAAAACTGTTTTTT	CASQNRANEKLFF
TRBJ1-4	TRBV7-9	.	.	TGTGCCAGCAGCCGGAACAGGGACGGGGATGAAAAACTGTTTTTT	CASSRNRDGDEKLFF
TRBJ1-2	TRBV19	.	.	TGTGCCAGTAGTGCGGGACCCATTGGGGGCTACACCTTC	CASSAGPIGGYTF
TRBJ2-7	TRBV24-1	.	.	TGTGCCACCAGTGCGAGGGAAGCCCCCTACGAGCAGTACTTC	CATSAREAPYEQYF
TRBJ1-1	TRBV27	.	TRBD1	TGTGCCAGCAGTTTTGGCGTACAGGGGGCTTCGATTACTGAAGCTTTCTTT	CASSFGVQGASITEAFF
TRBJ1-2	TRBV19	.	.	TGTGCCAGTAGTATTCTTACAAACTATGGCTACACCTTC	CASSILTNYGYTF
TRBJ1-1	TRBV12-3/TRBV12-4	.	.	TGTGCCAGCAGTTTATCTACGAACACTGAAGCTTTCTTT	CASSLSTNTEAFF
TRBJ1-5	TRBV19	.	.	TGTGCCAGTAGTATGGACAGAATCAATCAGCCCCAGCATTTT	CASSMDRINQPQHF
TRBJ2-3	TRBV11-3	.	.	TGTGCCAGCAGCTCCTCCTTTGGGGGGAGCGGCACAGATACGCAGTATTTT	CASSSSFGGSGTDTQYF
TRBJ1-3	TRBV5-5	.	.	TGTGCCAGCAGCTTGGAGCAGGGTTTGGGCACCATATATTTT	CASSLEQGLGTIYF
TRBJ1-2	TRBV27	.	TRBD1	TGTGCCAGCAGTCCGGACAGGCTAGTGTATGGCTACACCTTC	CASSPDRLVYGYTF
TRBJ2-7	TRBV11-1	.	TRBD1	TGTGCCAGCAGGGGACAGGGAGTGGTCGAGCAGTACTTC	CASRGQGVVEQYF
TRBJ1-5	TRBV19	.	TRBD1	TGTGCCAGCTCACAGGGGCTGCGTCAGCCCCAGCATTTT	CASSQGLRQPQHF
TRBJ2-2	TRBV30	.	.	TGTGCCTGGAGAAGGGGGGGGCGCGACACCGGGGAGCTGTTTTTT	CAWRRGGRDTGELFF
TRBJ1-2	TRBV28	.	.	TGTGCCAGCACCCCGGGACTTGGCTACACCTTC	CASTPGLGYTF
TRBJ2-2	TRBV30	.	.	TGTGCCTGGAGTGTACAGAGCACCGGGGAGCTGTTTTTT	CAWSVQSTGELFF
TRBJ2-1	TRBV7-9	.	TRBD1	TGTGCCAGCAGCTTAGGGGCGACAGGGGAAGATGAGCAGTTCTTC	CASSLGATGEDEQFF
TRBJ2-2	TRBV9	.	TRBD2	TGTGCCCGCAGGGACGGCGGGGGGCCGGGGGCCGGGGAGCTGTTTTTT	CARRDGGGPGAGELFF
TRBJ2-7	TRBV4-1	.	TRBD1	TGCGCCAGCAGCCACCTTTCTAGACAGGGGAGCGAGCAGTACTTC	CASSHLSRQGSEQYF
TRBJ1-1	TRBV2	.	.	TGTGCCAGCAGTGAAGCGCTTCGGAGGAACACTGAAGCTTTCTTT	CASSEALRRNTEAFF
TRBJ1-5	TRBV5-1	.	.	TGCGCCAGCAGCCTCAATCAGCCCCAGCATTTT	CASSLNQPQHF
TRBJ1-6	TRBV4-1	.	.	TGCGCCAGCAGCCAAGTGGCGGCAGGGTCACCCCTCCACTTT	CASSQVAAGSPLHF
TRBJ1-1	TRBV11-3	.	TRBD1	TGTGCCAGCAGCCGGACAGGGAACACTGAAGCTTTCTTT	CASSRTGNTEAFF
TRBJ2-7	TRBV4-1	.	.	TGCGCCAGCAGCCAAGATTCAGAGAGGGGAGGTCGGGACGAGCAGTACTTC	CASSQDSERGGRDEQYF